These T cell receptor beta chains were read from a single sample in a study of shared clonotypes between healthy human individuals. The table came from immunoSEQ multiplex PCR; TCRdb's copy has only in-frame clones and leaves some out. The table shows roughly 1,500,000 clones, with roughly 98% occurring only once. The sample comprised naive CD4+ T cells sorted from blood. All receptors come from a young man in good health. Both conserved end residues are part of each CDR3. A D gene is named only where the DNA matches it firmly. Some rows mark clone size as missing; the rest say once, few, many or name a class of expanded clone.

CDR3aa: CASSHGSGQYF
CDR3nt: TGTGCCAGCAGCCACGGTTCGGGCCAGTACTTC
len: 11
j_gene: TRBJ2-5
v_gene: TRBV7-2
abundance: .
d_gene: .

CDR3aa: CASSPGTGYRTYNEQFF
CDR3nt: TGTGCCAGCAGCCCAGGGACAGGGTATAGGACCTACAATGAGCAGTTCTTC
len: 17
j_gene: TRBJ2-1
v_gene: TRBV5-5
abundance: .
d_gene: TRBD1

CDR3aa: CASSGRLANYEQYF
CDR3nt: TGTGCCAGCAGCGGCCGACTAGCAAACTACGAGCAGTACTTC
len: 14
j_gene: TRBJ2-7
v_gene: TRBV2
abundance: .
d_gene: TRBD2

CDR3aa: CASSSSGRLNEQFF
CDR3nt: TGTGCCAGCAGTTCTAGCGGGAGGCTCAATGAGCAGTTCTTC
len: 14
j_gene: TRBJ2-1
v_gene: TRBV28
abundance: .
d_gene: TRBD2

CDR3aa: CASRERRGRDNTEAFF
CDR3nt: TGTGCCAGCAGGGAGAGGAGGGGGCGAGATAATACTGAAGCTTTCTTT
len: 16
j_gene: TRBJ1-1
v_gene: TRBV2
abundance: .
d_gene: TRBD1

CDR3aa: CASSLGAEETQYF
CDR3nt: TGTGCCAGCAGCTTGGGGGCCGAAGAGACCCAGTACTTC
len: 13
j_gene: TRBJ2-5
v_gene: TRBV5-4
abundance: .
d_gene: .

CDR3aa: CASSLMATGVQYF
CDR3nt: TGTGCCAGCAGCTTAATGGCGACAGGGGTGCAGTACTTC
len: 13
j_gene: TRBJ2-7
v_gene: TRBV11-1
abundance: .
d_gene: TRBD1

CDR3aa: CASSGPDRGGEKLFF
CDR3nt: TGTGCCAGCAGTGGCCCGGACAGGGGAGGCGAAAAACTGTTTTTT
len: 15
j_gene: TRBJ1-4
v_gene: TRBV25-1
abundance: .
d_gene: TRBD1

CDR3aa: CASGAPLAGRSEQFF
CDR3nt: TGCGCCAGCGGAGCCCCGCTAGCGGGAAGGAGTGAGCAGTTCTTC
len: 15
j_gene: TRBJ2-1
v_gene: TRBV5-1
abundance: .
d_gene: TRBD2

CDR3aa: CASSGLGGYNEQFF
CDR3nt: TGTGCCAGCAGTGGACTAGGGGGTTACAATGAGCAGTTCTTC
len: 14
j_gene: TRBJ2-1
v_gene: TRBV2
abundance: once
d_gene: .

CDR3aa: CASSLRRQRHKYMNTEAFF
CDR3nt: TGTGCCAGCTCCCTACGGCGACAGCGACATAAATACATGAACACTGAAGCTTTCTTT
len: 19
j_gene: TRBJ1-1
v_gene: TRBV18
abundance: .
d_gene: .

CDR3aa: CASSEARSSYNEQFF
CDR3nt: TGTGCCAGCAGTGAAGCTCGGAGCTCCTACAATGAGCAGTTCTTC
len: 15
j_gene: TRBJ2-1
v_gene: TRBV2
abundance: .
d_gene: .

CDR3aa: CAISFASTDTQYF
CDR3nt: TGTGCCATCTCGTTTGCGAGCACAGATACGCAGTATTTT
len: 13
j_gene: TRBJ2-3
v_gene: TRBV10-3
abundance: .
d_gene: .

CDR3aa: CASSQISVAGSYEQYF
CDR3nt: TGCGCCAGCAGCCAAATTTCGGTAGCGGGCTCCTACGAGCAGTACTTC
len: 16
j_gene: TRBJ2-7
v_gene: TRBV4-1
abundance: .
d_gene: TRBD2

CDR3aa: CSVRQGQETQYF
CDR3nt: TGCAGCGTTCGACAGGGACAAGAGACCCAGTACTTC
len: 12
j_gene: TRBJ2-5
v_gene: TRBV29-1
abundance: .
d_gene: TRBD1

CDR3aa: CASTNWGQDYGYTF
CDR3nt: TGTGCCAGCACCAATTGGGGACAGGACTATGGCTACACCTTC
len: 14
j_gene: TRBJ1-2
v_gene: TRBV6-1
abundance: .
d_gene: TRBD1

CDR3aa: CASSVVASGASGTNEQFF
CDR3nt: TGTGCCAGCAGCGTAGTAGCTAGCGGGGCTTCGGGTACCAATGAGCAGTTCTTC
len: 18
j_gene: TRBJ2-1
v_gene: TRBV9
abundance: .
d_gene: TRBD2

CDR3aa: CASSLGQGIDTQYF
CDR3nt: TGCGCCAGCAGCTTGGGGCAGGGGATAGATACGCAGTATTTT
len: 14
j_gene: TRBJ2-3
v_gene: TRBV5-1
abundance: .
d_gene: .

CDR3aa: CAGSSGRPNTDTQYF
CDR3nt: TGTGCCGGCTCCTCCGGTCGACCGAACACAGATACGCAGTATTTT
len: 15
j_gene: TRBJ2-3
v_gene: TRBV10-3
abundance: .
d_gene: .

CDR3aa: CAISESAGSGNTIYF
CDR3nt: TGTGCCATCAGTGAGTCTGCGGGCTCTGGAAACACCATATATTTT
len: 15
j_gene: TRBJ1-3
v_gene: TRBV10-3
abundance: .
d_gene: .

CDR3aa: CASSYRAGGAGEKLFF
CDR3nt: TGTGCCAGCAGTTACAGAGCAGGGGGTGCTGGGGAAAAACTGTTTTTT
len: 16
j_gene: TRBJ1-4
v_gene: TRBV6-5
abundance: once
d_gene: TRBD1

CDR3aa: CASSPDRVAGELFF
CDR3nt: TGTGCCAGCAGCCCCGACAGGGTTGCCGGGGAGCTGTTTTTT
len: 14
j_gene: TRBJ2-2
v_gene: TRBV11-2
abundance: .
d_gene: TRBD1

CDR3aa: CASSQRRTNLGYGYTF
CDR3nt: TGCGCCAGCAGCCAAAGGAGGACCAACCTCGGCTATGGCTACACCTTC
len: 16
j_gene: TRBJ1-2
v_gene: TRBV4-3
abundance: once
d_gene: .

CDR3aa: CASSSGLVGEQYF
CDR3nt: TGTGCCAGCAGTTCCGGTCTCGTGGGCGAGCAGTACTTC
len: 13
j_gene: TRBJ2-7
v_gene: TRBV27
abundance: .
d_gene: .

CDR3aa: CAWSRRGDQPQHF
CDR3nt: TGTGCCTGGAGTAGACGCGGGGATCAGCCCCAGCATTTT
len: 13
j_gene: TRBJ1-5
v_gene: TRBV30
abundance: .
d_gene: .

CDR3aa: CASSNLAGEQFF
CDR3nt: TGTGCCAGCAGCAACTTAGCGGGGGAGCAGTTCTTC
len: 12
j_gene: TRBJ2-1
v_gene: TRBV7-2
abundance: .
d_gene: TRBD2

CDR3aa: CASSPPSGLNTEAFF
CDR3nt: TGTGCCAGCTCACCACCCTCAGGACTAAACACTGAAGCTTTCTTT
len: 15
j_gene: TRBJ1-1
v_gene: TRBV18
abundance: .
d_gene: .

CDR3aa: CAIRTAGTYEQYF
CDR3nt: TGCGCCATCCGGACAGCCGGAACCTACGAGCAGTACTTC
len: 13
j_gene: TRBJ2-7
v_gene: TRBV10-2
abundance: .
d_gene: .

CDR3aa: CASSPSTNYGYTF
CDR3nt: TGCGCCAGCAGCCCTAGTACTAACTATGGCTACACCTTC
len: 13
j_gene: TRBJ1-2
v_gene: TRBV5-1
abundance: .
d_gene: .

CDR3aa: CSVDPPPGQNIQYF
CDR3nt: TGCAGCGTTGACCCGCCTCCGGGGCAAAACATTCAGTACTTC
len: 14
j_gene: TRBJ2-4
v_gene: TRBV29-1
abundance: .
d_gene: .

CDR3aa: CASSHGQTSNQPQHF
CDR3nt: TGTGCCAGCAGTCACGGACAGACTAGCAATCAGCCCCAGCATTTT
len: 15
j_gene: TRBJ1-5
v_gene: TRBV28
abundance: .
d_gene: .

CDR3aa: CASSQVAGGPHWNTGELFF
CDR3nt: TGTGCCAGCAGCCAAGTCGCGGGAGGGCCTCATTGGAACACCGGGGAGCTGTTTTTT
len: 19
j_gene: TRBJ2-2
v_gene: TRBV14
abundance: few
d_gene: TRBD2

CDR3aa: CASSPRWDRGFSGANVLTF
CDR3nt: TGTGCCAGCAGCCCGCGGTGGGACAGGGGCTTCTCTGGGGCCAACGTCCTGACTTTC
len: 19
j_gene: TRBJ2-6
v_gene: TRBV7-2
abundance: .
d_gene: TRBD1

CDR3aa: CASSATQGSAEAFF
CDR3nt: TGTGCCAGCTCAGCGACCCAGGGTTCGGCTGAAGCTTTCTTT
len: 14
j_gene: TRBJ1-1
v_gene: TRBV18
abundance: once
d_gene: .

CDR3aa: CAWSLNEKLFF
CDR3nt: TGTGCCTGGAGCCTAAATGAAAAACTGTTTTTT
len: 11
j_gene: TRBJ1-4
v_gene: TRBV30
abundance: .
d_gene: .

CDR3aa: CSVLSAGLSYNEQFF
CDR3nt: TGCAGCGTTCTCTCGGCGGGCCTTTCCTACAATGAGCAGTTCTTC
len: 15
j_gene: TRBJ2-1
v_gene: TRBV29-1
abundance: .
d_gene: .

CDR3aa: CASSDLADTQYF
CDR3nt: TGTGCCAGCAGCGATCTAGCTGATACGCAGTATTTT
len: 12
j_gene: TRBJ2-3
v_gene: TRBV5-4
abundance: .
d_gene: .

CDR3aa: CASSTVWDGLSAQHF
CDR3nt: TGTGCCAGTAGTACTGTGTGGGACGGCCTGTCGGCCCAGCATTTT
len: 15
j_gene: TRBJ1-5
v_gene: TRBV19
abundance: .
d_gene: .

CDR3aa: CASSPGQGGNTEAFF
CDR3nt: TGTGCCAGCAGCCCCGGACAGGGAGGGAACACTGAAGCTTTCTTT
len: 15
j_gene: TRBJ1-1
v_gene: TRBV7-2
abundance: .
d_gene: TRBD1

CDR3aa: CASNMGGRRGETQYF
CDR3nt: TGTGCCAGCAACATGGGGGGGAGACGGGGAGAGACCCAGTACTTC
len: 15
j_gene: TRBJ2-5
v_gene: TRBV7-8
abundance: .
d_gene: TRBD2

CDR3aa: CASSPTRGNYGYTF
CDR3nt: TGTGCCAGCAGCCCGACTCGGGGTAACTATGGCTACACCTTC
len: 14
j_gene: TRBJ1-2
v_gene: TRBV7-2
abundance: .
d_gene: .

CDR3aa: CASSRDSSNQPQHF
CDR3nt: TGTGCCAGCAGCCGGGACAGTAGCAATCAGCCCCAGCATTTT
len: 14
j_gene: TRBJ1-5
v_gene: TRBV28
abundance: .
d_gene: TRBD1

CDR3aa: CASTLDRTDTQYF
CDR3nt: TGTGCCAGCACGTTGGACAGAACAGATACGCAGTATTTT
len: 13
j_gene: TRBJ2-3
v_gene: TRBV28
abundance: .
d_gene: .

CDR3aa: CSVGPRLRNEQFF
CDR3nt: TGCAGCGTTGGGCCCCGGCTAAGAAATGAGCAGTTCTTC
len: 13
j_gene: TRBJ2-1
v_gene: TRBV29-1
abundance: .
d_gene: .

CDR3aa: CASSAGGAAKNIQYF
CDR3nt: TGTGCCAGCAGTGCAGGGGGCGCGGCCAAAAACATTCAGTACTTC
len: 15
j_gene: TRBJ2-4
v_gene: TRBV28
abundance: .
d_gene: TRBD1

CDR3aa: CATSRDPGASYEQYF
CDR3nt: TGTGCCACCAGCAGAGATCCAGGAGCCTCCTACGAGCAGTACTTC
len: 15
j_gene: TRBJ2-7
v_gene: TRBV15
abundance: .
d_gene: .

CDR3aa: CASSRRTANYGYTF
CDR3nt: TGTGCCAGCAGCCGCAGGACAGCTAACTATGGCTACACCTTC
len: 14
j_gene: TRBJ1-2
v_gene: TRBV7-9
abundance: .
d_gene: .

CDR3aa: CASSSTRARAGELFF
CDR3nt: TGTGCCAGCAGCTCCACTAGGGCAAGGGCCGGGGAGCTGTTTTTT
len: 15
j_gene: TRBJ2-2
v_gene: TRBV28
abundance: .
d_gene: .

CDR3aa: CASSRGEGRNLHTQYF
CDR3nt: TGTGCCAGCAGCCGGGGGGAGGGGAGAAACCTCCATACGCAGTATTTT
len: 16
j_gene: TRBJ2-3
v_gene: TRBV7-2
abundance: .
d_gene: TRBD2